Below are 20 T cell receptor beta chains sequenced from a single sample in a study of cytomegalovirus exposure and HLA in healthy donors. Primers included in the PCR were 60 Vbeta and 13 Jbeta primers. Sequencing used immunoSEQ multiplex PCR; TCRdb keeps in-frame clones, though not all of them. Of 75,000 to 80,000 clones listed, around 80% are singletons. Sequencing input: PBMCs. Every receptor here comes from a male donor in good health and CMV-seronegative.

CDR3 loop: CASSTTANTEAFF. The CDR3 nucleotides read TGTGCCAGTAGTACAACAGCGAACACTGAAGCTTTCTTT. The rearrangement links TRBV19 to TRBJ1-1; no clear D. This CDR3 is 13 amino acids long. With 4 bases removed from V and 1 base from J, the gap between germline ends came to 7 bases. Germline CDR1 is LNHDA and CDR2 is SQIVND (reference sequence).

V gene TRBV15 combines with J gene TRBJ2-1, with D unresolved. The CDR3 runs to 14 residues. Germline loops: CDR1 LNHNV, CDR2 YYDKDF (reference sequence). With 8 bases removed from V and 6 bases from J, the gap between germline ends came to 17 bases. CDR3 DNA: TGTGCCACCGCGGTTAGAGAACTCTTCAATGAGCAGTTCTTC. Translating it yields CATAVRELFNEQFF.

This chain connects TRBV15 to TRBJ1-1, with D unclear. Germline lookup yields CDR1 LNHNV and CDR2 YYDKDF (reference sequence). Trimming cost V 1 base and J 1 base, with 10 bases left between them. There are 15 residues in the CDR3. The CDR3 loop reads CATSRAGSGNTEAFF. Here the CDR3 DNA reads TGTGCCACCAGCAGAGCGGGGAGTGGGAACACTGAAGCTTTCTTT.

The DNA for the CDR3 is TGCGCCAGCAGCCGCGGGGGGAACTACGAGCAGTACTTC. Encoded protein: CASSRGGNYEQYF. This chain uses TRBV5-1 with TRBJ2-7; 8 bases fit TRBD2. This CDR3 has 13 residues. Germline loops: CDR1 SGHRS, CDR2 YFSETQ. Trimming took 4 bases from V and 3 from J; bases not matched to a gene: 3.

V usage is TRBV10-2 and J usage is TRBJ2-7; tentatively, D is TRBD2 (6 bases). Germline CDR1 reads WSHSY; CDR2 reads SAAADI. The V end was cut by 2 bases, the J end by 3 bases, with 20 bases between. The CDR3 covers 17 residues. The CDR3 nucleotides read TGCGCCAGCAGTGAGCTGGGGTGGAGGGACGGAAACTACGAGCAGTACTTC. This codes for CASSELGWRDGNYEQYF.

A word on this clone: Mismatch with germline at one junction end may stem from a read error. The chain is built from TRBV28 and TRBJ1-5; no definite D call. The CDR3 has 15 residues. Germline V lookup: CDR1 MDHEN, CDR2 SYDVKM. The CDR3 loop is CASRLSGTSNQPQHF. Here the CDR3 DNA reads TGTGCCAGCAGGTTATCAGGTACTTCCAATCAGCCCCAGCATTTT.

The genes are TRBV30 and TRBJ2-2, with 10 bases lining up with TRBD2. With V trimmed by 1 base and J by 3 bases, 2 bases remained unmatched. This CDR3 region has 15 residues. Germline-derived CDR1 and CDR2 are GTSNPN and SVGIG (reference sequence). CDR3: CAWSATSGYTGELFF. The CDR3 nucleotides read TGTGCCTGGAGTGCGACTAGCGGGTACACCGGGGAGCTGTTTTTT.

CDR3 residues: CASSPPQAYEQYF. CDR3 DNA: TGTGCCAGCAGCCCCCCCCAGGCCTACGAGCAGTACTTC. This chain links TRBV5-6 with TRBJ2-7; unclear D gene. The CDR3 is 13 residues long. Germline lookup yields CDR1 SGHDT and CDR2 YYEEEE. Trimming took 4 bases from V and 2 from J, leaving 10 bases between them.

This clone appeared a single time. The rearrangement links TRBV7-2 to TRBJ2-7; 12 positions match TRBD2. With V trimmed by 8 bases and J by 6 bases, 5 bases remained unmatched. Germline V gives CDR1 SGHTA, CDR2 FQGNSA. CDR3 length equals 13 residues. The CDR3 spells CASGRLAGAEQYF. CDR3 coding DNA: TGTGCCAGCGGGCGACTAGCGGGGGCCGAGCAGTACTTC.

The CDR3 spells CASSLTGQGASGNTIYF. In DNA form, the CDR3 reads TGCGCCAGCAGCTTGACTGGACAGGGGGCTTCAGGAAACACCATATATTTT. The rearrangement joins TRBV5-1 to TRBJ1-3; 11 nucleotides match TRBD1. Germline assignment: CDR1 SGHRS and CDR2 YFSETQ. V was clipped by 1 base and J by 4 bases; unmatched bases: 7. The CDR3 contains 17 residues. The full variable domain, rest sourced from reference TRBV5-1 and TRBJ1-3, is KAGVTQTPRYLIKTRGQQVTLSCSPISGHRSVSWYQQTPGQGLQFLFEYFSETQRNKGNFPGRFSGRQFSNSRSEMNVSTLELGDSALYLCASSLTGQGASGNTIYFGEGSWLTVV.

V usage is TRBV30 and J usage is TRBJ2-7; weak D call: TRBD2 (6 bases). Germline V gene sequence: CDR1 GTSNPN, CDR2 SVGIG (reference sequence). This CDR3 region has 13 residues. Trimming took off 1 base at V and 2 bases at J, with 9 bases between the two ends. The CDR3 DNA reads as TGTGCCTGGAGTGCCGGGGGAACCTACGAGCAGTACTTC. This translates into CAWSAGGTYEQYF.

The CDR3 protein is CASSLELNTDTQYF. The CDR3 nucleotides read TGCGCCAGCAGCTTGGAGCTAAACACAGATACGCAGTATTTT. The J gene is TRBJ2-3, the V gene TRBV5-1; D remains unclear. The CDR3 extends over 14 amino acids. Looked up from germline, CDR1 is SGHRS and CDR2 is YFSETQ. V lost 0 bases to trimming and J lost 2 bases, with 7 bases between them.

The rearrangement links TRBV7-2 to TRBJ2-5, with TRBD2 matching 11 bases. CDR1 is SGHTA and CDR2 is FQGNSA in the germline V gene. The ends lost 5 bases at V and 5 bases at J; junction bases unmatched: 7. The CDR3 has 15 residues. Written as DNA, the CDR3 is TGTGCCAGCAGCCCCAGGACTAGCGGGTGGGAGACCCAGTACTTC. Its translation: CASSPRTSGWETQYF.

The rearrangement uses TRBV2 and TRBJ2-7; the D is unclear. The ends were cut back, 6 bases at V and 7 bases at J, with 7 bases in the middle. The germline V gene has CDR1 SNHLY and CDR2 FYNNEI. The CDR3 has 10 residues. The CDR3 region is CASSLREQYF. In nucleotides, the CDR3 is TGTGCCAGCAGCCTCAGGGAGCAGTACTTC.

V and J are TRBV5-6 and TRBJ2-1; a possible D gene is TRBD2 (5 bases). Germline V lookup: CDR1 SGHDT, CDR2 YYEEEE. V was trimmed by 0 bases and J by 8 bases, leaving 15 bases between them. The CDR3 spans 15 residues. The CDR3, as DNA: TGTGCCAGCAGCTTGGGAGCGGCGCTGGGCTATGAGCAGTTCTTC. Residues: CASSLGAALGYEQFF.

The genes are TRBV11-3 and TRBJ2-5; D may be TRBD1 (6 bases). The CDR3 runs 13 residues. CDR1 and CDR2 from the germline V gene are SGHNT and YENEEA. Between the trimmed V and J ends, which lost 5 bases and 5 bases, there was a span of 12 bases. The CDR3 loop reads CASSPTGVETQYF. As DNA, the CDR3 is TGTGCCAGCAGCCCGACAGGAGTCGAGACCCAGTACTTC.

The sample holds one count of this clone. For the CDR3, the DNA is TGTGCCAGCAGTTTACCCGCCGCGGGGATGAACACTGAAGCTTTCTTT. Translation: CASSLPAAGMNTEAFF. This sequence joins TRBV28 and TRBJ1-1; no definite D call. V lost 2 bases and J lost 0, with 13 bases in between. Germline V gene data show CDR1 as MDHEN and CDR2 as SYDVKM. The CDR3 loop spans 16 amino acids.

This clone showed up just once. The genes are TRBV28 and TRBJ1-1, with TRBD1 matching 7 bases. The CDR3 has 13 amino acids. J was trimmed by 11 bases and V by 5 bases; bases with no gene match: 11. Germline V gene data show CDR1 as MDHEN and CDR2 as SYDVKM. In DNA, the CDR3 is TGTGCCAGCAGTCTTGGACAGGCACTAGGGGCTTTCTTT. The encoded protein is CASSLGQALGAFF.

The CDR3, as DNA: TGCGCCAGCAGCTTGCTAGAGGGCACAGATACGCAGTATTTT. Translation: CASSLLEGTDTQYF. This rearrangement joins TRBV5-1 to TRBJ2-3; no firm D call. The CDR3 is 14 residues long. From germline, CDR1 is SGHRS and CDR2 YFSETQ. V was clipped by 1 base and J by 1 base, with 7 bases between them.

The CDR3 DNA reads TGCAGCGTTGGACAGAGCTCTGGAAACACCATATATTTT. Amino acids: CSVGQSSGNTIYF. The chain employs TRBV29-1 and TRBJ1-3; TRBD1 might be the D (5 bases). CDR1 is SQVTM, CDR2 ANQGSEA, per germline. Trimming pared 4 bases from V and 0 bases from J, leaving 7 bases between. CDR3 length: 13 residues.